What follows describes a single T cell receptor (beta chain). Both TRBC1 and TRBC2 were covered by a beta constant-region primer of two equimolar oligonucleotides. The cDNA 3' end received a ligated single-stranded oligonucleotide carrying the SP2 primer and a 12-nucleotide UMI. Ligated cDNA was amplified by four rounds of PCR with nested alpha and beta constant-region primers and SP2. Each CDR3 protein gets one entry after TCRdb re-called the UMI-ligation and nested PCR reads with MiXCR. Here the sample spans 140,000 to 150,000 distinct CDR3 sequences, about 18% being singletons. This sample stems from a study of naive and memory T cell subsets. The germline gives CDR1 SGHTA, CDR2 FQGNSA. With 5 bases removed from V and 3 bases from J, the gap between germline ends came to 10 bases. The CDR3 totals 13 residues. CMV status came from CD4+ T cell IFNgamma after overnight CMV lysate stimulation of fresh PBMCs.

The genes are TRBV7-2 and TRBJ1-2; a possible D gene is TRBD1 (6 bases). The sequence was obtained from a human donor in good health. The sequenced sample consisted of naive CD4+ T cells from blood. CDR3 in amino acids: CASSTHRDYGYTF. The CDR3 bases are TGTGCCAGCAGCACGCACAGGGACTATGGCTACACCTTC.